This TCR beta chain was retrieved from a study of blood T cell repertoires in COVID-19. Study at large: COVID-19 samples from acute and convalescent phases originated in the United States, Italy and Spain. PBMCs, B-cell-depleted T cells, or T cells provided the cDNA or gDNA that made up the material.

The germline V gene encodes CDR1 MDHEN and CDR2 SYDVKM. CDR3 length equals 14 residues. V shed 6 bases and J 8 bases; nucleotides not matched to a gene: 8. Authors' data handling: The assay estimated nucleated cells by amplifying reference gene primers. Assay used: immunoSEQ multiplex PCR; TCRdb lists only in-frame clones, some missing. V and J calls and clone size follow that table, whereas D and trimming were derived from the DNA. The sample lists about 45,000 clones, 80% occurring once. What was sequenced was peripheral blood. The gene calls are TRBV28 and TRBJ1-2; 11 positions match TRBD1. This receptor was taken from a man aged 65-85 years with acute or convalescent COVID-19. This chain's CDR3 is CASSWGQGVRGYTF. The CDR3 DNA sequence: TGTGCCAGCAGCTGGGGACAGGGGGTGCGGGGCTACACCTTC.